This TCR beta chain emerged from a study of cytomegalovirus exposure and HLA in healthy donors. In germline, CDR1 is LGHNA, CDR2 YSLEER. V was trimmed by 0 bases and J by 4 bases, leaving 10 bases between them. The length of the CDR3 is 15 residues. A word on this clone: What it binds is not known.

Study-wide results and limits: Later, an analysis showed that TCR beta chains associated with HLA were more clonally expanded than others that were equally common.

PCR involved 60 Vbeta and 13 Jbeta primers. The repertoire was sequenced with immunoSEQ multiplex PCR; TCRdb's copy has only in-frame clones and lacks some. The clone table shows approximately 100,000 clones, with the ten largest holding less than 4%. The gene calls are TRBV4-3 and TRBJ1-5; D gene ambiguous. The sequenced sample consisted of PBMCs. This TCR was recovered from a man aged 40-50 years in good health and CMV-seronegative. Here the CDR3 reads CASSQDSGSNQPQHF. The CDR3, as DNA: TGCGCCAGCAGCCAAGATTCCGGTAGTAATCAGCCCCAGCATTTT.